This is a list of T cell receptor beta chains from one sample in a study of T-cell reconstitution after alpha-beta-depleted transplantation in children. TCRdb fed the PCR reads into MiXCR, producing one record per CDR3 protein. The repertoire holds fewer than 750,000 distinct CDR3 sequences, more than 20% seen once, with about a third in the top ten. The starting material was PBMCs, obtained before TCRalphabeta/CD19-depleted stem cell transplant. The receptor source for this set is a boy under two years old with Wiskott-Aldrich syndrome, due to receive a stem cell transplant. CDR3s include the opening cysteine and the closing phenylalanine or tryptophan. Fields, in order: D gene, V gene, J gene, clone size, CDR3 protein, CDR3 DNA. D genes are given only for firm matches. Size tells how often a clone was seen (once, few, many) or the class of an expanded clone, and some rows leave it out.

>TRBD1|TRBV7-9|TRBJ1-5|few
CASSSDRLLIF
TGTGCCAGCAGCTCGGACAGGTTACTGATTTTT
>.|TRBV4-2|TRBJ2-7|.
CASSQPGQETSEQYF
TGTGCCAGCAGCCAGCCCGGACAAGAAACGAGTGAGCAGTACTTC
>.|TRBV5-4|TRBJ2-3|.
CASSWSGGTDTQYF
TGTGCCAGCAGCTGGTCAGGGGGCACAGATACGCAGTATTTT
>.|TRBV11-2|TRBJ2-6|.
CASSRPSLRQGEGSGANGLTF
TGTGCCAGCAGCCGCCCCTCCCTAAGGCAGGGGGAGGGCTCTGGGGCCAACGGCCTGACTTTC
>TRBD2|TRBV10-3|TRBJ2-3|few
CAISWTSGITDTQYF
TGTGCCATCAGCTGGACTAGCGGTATCACAGATACGCAGTATTTT
>TRBD1|TRBV5-1|TRBJ2-7|few
CASSMTGGHYEQYF
TGCGCCAGCAGCATGACAGGGGGCCATTACGAGCAGTACTTC
>TRBD2|TRBV4-2|TRBJ2-1|few
CASSQERLAGVSEQFF
TGTGCCAGCAGCCAAGAACGATTAGCGGGAGTAAGTGAGCAGTTCTTC
>.|TRBV5-1|TRBJ2-1|.
CASSQETHNEQFF
TGCGCCAGCTCACAGGAGACTCACAATGAGCAGTTCTTC
>TRBD2|TRBV5-1|TRBJ2-7|many
CASSRLAGDYEQYF
TGCGCCAGCAGCCGACTAGCGGGAGACTACGAGCAGTACTTC
>.|TRBV6-5|TRBJ2-3|few
CASSYAQGSGTDTQYF
TGTGCCAGCAGTTACGCTCAGGGGTCGGGCACAGATACGCAGTATTTT
>.|TRBV7-6|TRBJ2-3|few
CASSFGTDSTDTQYF
TGTGCCAGCAGCTTCGGTACAGATAGCACAGATACGCAGTATTTT
>.|TRBV5-5|TRBJ2-5|few
CASSLWQASAGETQYF
TGTGCCAGCAGCTTGTGGCAAGCTAGCGCTGGGGAGACCCAGTACTTC
>.|TRBV12-3/TRBV12-4|TRBJ1-1|.
CASSGAPYRVFMNTEAFF
TGTGCCAGCAGTGGTGCGCCTTACAGGGTTTTCATGAACACTGAAGCTTTCTTT
>TRBD2|TRBV18|TRBJ2-2|.
CASSTVSGSKLTGELFF
TGTGCCAGCTCAACGGTTAGCGGGAGCAAGTTGACCGGGGAGCTGTTTTTT
>.|TRBV10-3|TRBJ1-1|few
CAISESRSGLKNTEAFF
TGTGCCATCAGTGAGTCGAGGTCAGGACTTAAGAACACTGAAGCTTTCTTT
>.|TRBV15|TRBJ2-3|.
CATSRDRTEKTQYF
TGTGCCACCAGCAGAGATCGGACAGAGAAGACGCAGTATTTT
>.|TRBV6-5|TRBJ2-5|few
CASSYNNPGETQYF
TGTGCCAGCAGTTACAACAACCCAGGGGAGACCCAGTACTTC
>.|TRBV7-9|TRBJ1-2|.
CASSLDRVSGYGYTF
TGTGCCAGCAGCTTAGATCGGGTTTCGGGCTATGGCTACACCTTC
>.|TRBV28|TRBJ2-2|few
CASSSDGRSGELFF
TGTGCCAGCAGTTCGGACGGCAGGTCCGGGGAGCTGTTTTTT
>TRBD2|TRBV14|TRBJ2-1|once
CASSQEMLFSGIHNEQFF
TGTGCCAGCAGCCAAGAGATGCTATTTAGCGGGATCCACAATGAGCAGTTCTTC
>.|TRBV25-1|TRBJ2-6|few
CASSVGVGANVLTF
TGTGCCAGCAGTGTAGGGGTTGGGGCCAACGTCCTGACTTTC
>.|TRBV29-1|TRBJ1-1|.
CSVARIAEAFF
TGCAGCGTGGCCAGGATCGCTGAAGCTTTCTTT
>TRBD1|TRBV5-1|TRBJ2-4|few
CASSLAGTGGKAKNIQYF
TGCGCCAGCAGCTTGGCCGGGACAGGGGGCAAGGCCAAAAACATTCAGTACTTC
>.|TRBV19|TRBJ1-1|.
CASLGREKENTEAFF
TGTGCCAGCTTGGGACGGGAGAAGGAGAACACTGAAGCTTTCTTT
>.|TRBV27|TRBJ2-2|.
CASSRSTGLGSLNTGELFF
TGTGCCAGCAGTCGATCCACGGGGTTGGGCAGTTTAAACACCGGGGAGCTGTTTTTT
>.|TRBV5-5|TRBJ1-6|.
CASSPNRRQGNNSPLHF
TGTGCCAGCAGCCCCAACCGGAGGCAGGGCAATAATTCACCCCTCCACTTT
>.|TRBV12-3/TRBV12-4|TRBJ2-7|.
CASSQSARSYEQYF
TGTGCCAGCAGCCAATCAGCGAGGTCCTACGAGCAGTACTTC
>.|TRBV20-1|TRBJ1-5|.
CSASVQGKISSNQPQHF
TGCAGTGCTAGCGTGCAGGGAAAGATTTCGAGCAATCAGCCCCAGCATTTT
>.|TRBV12-3/TRBV12-4|TRBJ2-2|few
CASSFRGQLKDTGELFF
TGTGCCAGCAGTTTCCGGGGGCAGCTGAAAGACACCGGGGAGCTGTTTTTT
>TRBD2|TRBV29-1|TRBJ2-1|.
CSVEEASGGPHNEQFF
TGCAGCGTTGAAGAGGCTAGCGGAGGGCCACACAATGAGCAGTTCTTC
>TRBD2|TRBV20-1|TRBJ2-1|few
CSAEGLAENNEQFF
TGCAGTGCTGAGGGACTAGCGGAAAACAATGAGCAGTTCTTC
>TRBD2|TRBV2|TRBJ2-5|few
CASTWEGTETQYF
TGTGCCAGCACGTGGGAGGGTACGGAGACCCAGTACTTC
>.|TRBV18|TRBJ2-1|.
CASSPSRAPGKNSYNEQFF
TGTGCCAGCTCACCTTCTAGGGCCCCTGGGAAGAACTCCTACAATGAGCAGTTCTTC
>.|TRBV7-2|TRBJ2-2|few
CASSLFMAGELFF
TGTGCCAGCAGCTTATTTATGGCCGGGGAGCTGTTTTTT
>.|TRBV5-1|TRBJ1-5|.
CASSLVPNQPQHF
TGCGCCAGCAGCTTGGTGCCTAATCAGCCCCAGCATTTT
>.|TRBV29-1|TRBJ2-1|.
CSVARGTGQGEQFF
TGCAGCGTAGCGAGGGGCACAGGGCAGGGTGAGCAGTTCTTC
>.|TRBV15|TRBJ1-5|few
CATSRGGFNQPQHF
TGTGCCACCAGCAGAGGGGGATTCAATCAGCCCCAGCATTTT
>TRBD2|TRBV28|TRBJ2-1|few
CASSLSSSGRAEQFF
TGTGCCAGCAGTTTAAGTTCTAGCGGGAGGGCTGAGCAGTTCTTC
>TRBD2|TRBV12-3/TRBV12-4|TRBJ2-7|few
CASSPPAGAHSYEQYF
TGTGCCAGCAGCCCCCCTGCGGGAGCCCACTCCTACGAGCAGTACTTC
>.|TRBV12-3/TRBV12-4|TRBJ1-1|few
CASSLGQRFTEAFF
TGTGCCAGCAGTTTAGGCCAGAGATTCACTGAAGCTTTCTTT
>TRBD2|TRBV5-1|TRBJ2-7|.
CASSSTSSGIDQQYF
TGCGCCAGCAGCTCGACTTCTAGCGGGATAGACCAGCAGTACTTC
>.|TRBV9|TRBJ2-3|.
CASSVAGTSTDTQYF
TGTGCCAGCAGCGTAGCAGGGACTAGCACAGATACGCAGTATTTT
>TRBD2|TRBV12-3/TRBV12-4|TRBJ2-1|.
CASSLLAGASNEQFF
TGTGCCAGCAGCCTACTAGCGGGAGCTTCTAATGAGCAGTTCTTC
>.|TRBV27|TRBJ1-1|many
CASSLRSAGGRRNTEAFF
TGTGCCAGCAGTTTAAGGTCGGCGGGGGGGCGCAGGAACACTGAAGCTTTCTTT
>TRBD1|TRBV5-1|TRBJ2-2|once
CASSLTWTGITGELFF
TGCGCCAGCAGCTTGACTTGGACAGGGATCACCGGGGAGCTGTTTTTT
>TRBD1|TRBV5-5|TRBJ1-4|few
CASSWDRGRTNEKLFF
TGTGCCAGCAGCTGGGACAGGGGTAGGACTAATGAAAAACTGTTTTTT
>.|TRBV7-2|TRBJ1-5|.
CASSLALGERPNQPQHF
TGTGCCAGCAGCTTAGCGTTGGGAGAACGGCCTAATCAGCCCCAGCATTTT
>TRBD1|TRBV20-1|TRBJ1-2|.
CSARDPFLDRGGFYGYTF
TGCAGTGCTAGAGATCCCTTCCTTGACAGGGGGGGGTTCTATGGCTACACCTTC
>TRBD1|TRBV5-1|TRBJ2-3|.
CASLLEGAIADTQYF
TGCGCCAGCCTTCTAGAGGGGGCCATCGCAGATACGCAGTATTTT
>TRBD1|TRBV5-1|TRBJ1-2|few
CASSDREHGYTF
TGCGCCAGCAGCGACAGGGAGCATGGCTACACCTTC
>.|TRBV5-1|TRBJ2-1|few
CASSLTGPTYNEQFF
TGCGCCAGCAGCTTGACAGGGCCGACCTACAATGAGCAGTTCTTC
>TRBD1|TRBV20-1|TRBJ2-7|few
CSASRDRGYEQYF
TGCAGTGCTAGTAGAGACAGGGGGTACGAGCAGTACTTC
>TRBD2|TRBV12-3/TRBV12-4|TRBJ2-1|many
CASRLAGNEQFF
TGTGCCAGCAGACTAGCGGGAAATGAGCAGTTCTTC
>.|TRBV7-8|TRBJ2-1|few
CASSLSSGDNEQFF
TGTGCCAGCAGTCTCTCGAGTGGGGACAATGAGCAGTTCTTC
>.|TRBV19|TRBJ1-2|few
CASSISWTDNYGYTF
TGTGCCAGTAGTATTTCTTGGACAGACAACTATGGCTACACCTTC
>TRBD2|TRBV10-3|TRBJ2-7|.
CAISESPSGDGYEQYF
TGTGCCATCAGTGAGTCGCCCAGCGGGGACGGATACGAGCAGTACTTC